This TCR beta chain was sequenced during a study of shared T cell receptors in the human thymus (dated by TCRdb to the early 2020s). As for the study more broadly: The study investigated the way shared, self-reactive T-cell receptor alpha chains are produced in the human thymus.

A remark on this clone: Its antigen remains unidentified. No base quality information exists; no much larger clone differs at one position.

V and J are truncated by 1 base and 5 bases respectively, leaving an intervening sequence of 17 bases. Its CDR3 holds 16 amino acids, cysteine through phenylalanine. Of all the DNA, just the CDR3 is kept, 48 bases in frame from base 1. The germline V gene supplies CDR1 MGHRA and CDR2 YSYEKL. Libraries were built with the immunoSEQ multiplex PCR assay. The source is immuneACCESS, and TCRdb retained only in-frame sequences with V and J called. Part of the clones is not carried over; for the studies checked, unresolved V genes explain less than half of this, and the remainder is unexplained. Here the sample has around 730,000 clones; 70% to 90% occur a single time. The ten largest make up roughly 0.01% of the sample. The sample also formed part of further work on human thymus T cells. That second report states: Immunologically healthy infants undergoing open corrective cardiac surgery for congenital heart defects in Finland were used as donors. The thymus tissue came from surgical resects taken out during corrective cardiac surgery. Biased V and J gene segment usage appeared to be present in both thymic and peripheral blood repertoires. The related research reported highly overlapping thymic TCR repertoires among unrelated individuals. TCR alpha and beta repertoires from roughly eight infant thymus samples and four related peripheral blood samples were characterized in the study. Donor ages ranged from roughly 6 to 250 days, and the cohort comprised six male and two female infants. Thymocytes were mechanically released from the tissue and were stored as pellets of roughly 9-30 million cells at -70 degrees C. Genomic DNA was extracted from frozen cell pellets with a QIAsymphony instrument. The immunoSEQ multiplex PCR assay was used to amplify the TCRB and TCRAD loci from a standardized amount of quality-controlled genomic DNA. The amplicons covered the V(D)J region and were long enough to include the CDR3 and to identify the V and J genes. The amplicons were sequenced on an Illumina platform via the commercial immunoSEQ service. Primer bias and sequencing errors were corrected as previously described, and TCRAD and TCRB were defined on the basis of the IMGT database. The repertoires were analysed using immunoSEQ Analyzer 3.0 and VDJTools for basic statistics, V/J segment usage, diversity estimates, rarefaction and pairwise overlap. Chao1, ChaoE, Efron-Thisted, Shannon and inverse Simpson indices were used to estimate diversity, which was also estimated on datasets down-sampled to the smallest sample. Repertoire overlap used strict matching of CDR3 nucleotide sequence, V gene and J gene, with Jaccard-based multidimensional scaling clustering. On average, roughly 800,000 unique TCRB clonotypes were obtained from thymus samples, compared with 70,000 to 100,000 from blood samples.

The sequence came from a girl under three years old with a congenital heart defect. Donor details come from another sample of the same person, matched by shared clones. The rearranged chain carries TRBV4-1 and TRBJ1-2, with no reliable assignment of the D segment. The source material was thymocytes. The sequence in DNA is TGCGCCAGCAGCCAAGTATCACGGGTGCGAGGGTATGGCTACACCTTC. The resulting protein is CASSQVSRVRGYGYTF.